This TCR beta chain was observed in a study of early T cells in non-severe SARS-CoV-2 infection. Overall study context: Sequencing of bulk RNA from unsorted whole blood was done, without chain pairing. The study's findings and limits: VDJdb matching skewed toward anti-spike CD8 responses, missing private and CD4 specificities.

J was trimmed by 8 bases and V by 8 bases; bases with no gene match: 5. There are 12 residues in the CDR3. Germline loops: CDR1 LNHDA, CDR2 SQIVND (reference sequence). In the library, individual cDNA molecules carried attached unique molecular identifiers. From the 5' RACE reads, TCRdb called clonotypes with MiXCR, one entry per CDR3 protein. The sample contains about 100,000 distinct CDR3 sequences, roughly 13% of which appear only once. This clonotype showed up many times. What it binds is not known. The TCR comes from an adult who was a healthcare worker with PCR-confirmed SARS-CoV-2 infection or an uninfected control (not recorded which). This chain connects TRBV19 to TRBJ1-4; 7 bases are shared with TRBD1. Sequenced sample: whole blood. The CDR3 DNA reads TGTGCCAGTTCTGACAGGGACGAAAAACTGTTTTTT. Translation gives CASSDRDEKLFF.